Listed below are T cell receptor beta chains from one sample, sequenced in a study of T-cell memory formation after mild COVID-19. Each CDR3 protein gets one entry after TCRdb re-called the 5' RACE reads with MiXCR. The sample contains about 190,000 distinct CDR3 sequences, around 16% of which appear only once. Sequencing was done on a sample of PBMCs or a T cell subset sorted from them (not recorded which). These TCRs come from an adult woman who had mild COVID-19 (a few samples of this study predate the infection). Cell type and time point are not known. Both conserved end residues are part of each CDR3. D genes are given only for firm matches. Part of the rows lack a size; the others show once, few, many or a class for expanded clones.

J | D | V | size | CDR3 | DNA
TRBJ2-7 | NA | TRBV20-1 | many | CSATRYSYEQYF | TGCAGTGCTACAAGATACTCCTACGAGCAGTACTTC
TRBJ2-1 | NA | TRBV29-1 | once | CSVEDFGRSYNEQFF | TGCAGCGTTGAAGATTTTGGGAGGTCCTACAATGAGCAGTTCTTC
TRBJ1-2 | NA | TRBV6-1 | NA | CASSEGGGSGYTF | TGTGCCAGCAGTGAAGGAGGGGGGTCAGGCTACACCTTC
TRBJ2-3 | TRBD1 | TRBV2 | few | CASSEMGQGADTQYF | TGTGCCAGCAGTGAAATGGGACAGGGGGCAGATACGCAGTATTTT
TRBJ1-5 | NA | TRBV20-1 | few | CSASLGAGNQPQHF | TGCAGTGCTAGTCTCGGGGCTGGCAATCAGCCCCAGCATTTT
TRBJ1-1 | NA | TRBV7-9 | NA | CASSPMQVGEAFF | TGTGCCAGCAGCCCGATGCAGGTTGGTGAAGCTTTCTTT
TRBJ2-1 | TRBD2 | TRBV19 | NA | CASTGRVAGGYNEQFF | TGTGCCAGTACAGGCCGGGTAGCGGGAGGCTACAATGAGCAGTTCTTC
TRBJ2-5 | TRBD1 | TRBV7-9 | NA | CASSSVPGGQAGTQYF | TGTGCCAGCAGCTCAGTACCAGGGGGTCAGGCTGGGACCCAGTACTTC
TRBJ1-5 | TRBD1 | TRBV30 | NA | CAWSDRGRSNQPQHF | TGTGCCTGGAGTGACAGGGGCCGGAGCAATCAGCCCCAGCATTTT
TRBJ2-3 | TRBD2 | TRBV5-1 | NA | CASSLAGLAGGDTQYF | TGCGCCAGCAGCTTGGCCGGACTAGCGGGAGGAGATACGCAGTATTTT
TRBJ1-5 | NA | TRBV2 | few | CASRQGFNQPQHF | TGTGCCAGCAGGCAGGGTTTTAATCAGCCCCAGCATTTT
TRBJ2-1 | TRBD1 | TRBV29-1 | NA | CSVEFRGQGPRRTEQFF | TGCAGCGTCGAGTTCAGGGGGCAGGGGCCCCGGCGTACTGAGCAGTTCTTC
TRBJ2-3 | NA | TRBV12-3/TRBV12-4 | many | CASSTPLLITDTQYF | TGTGCCAGCAGCACCCCGCTCCTGATCACAGATACGCAGTATTTT
TRBJ2-5 | NA | TRBV7-9 | NA | CASTRAPQETQYF | TGTGCCAGCACCCGGGCCCCCCAAGAGACCCAGTACTTC
TRBJ2-5 | TRBD2 | TRBV7-6 | NA | CASSLGGGASGSQETQYF | TGTGCCAGCAGCTTAGGAGGCGGGGCTAGCGGGAGCCAAGAGACCCAGTACTTC
TRBJ2-5 | NA | TRBV24-1 | few | CATSDHTRYQETQYF | TGTGCCACCAGTGATCACACACGGTACCAAGAGACCCAGTACTTC
TRBJ2-7 | TRBD1 | TRBV5-1 | few | CASSLGWTGLREQYF | TGCGCCAGCAGCTTAGGCTGGACAGGGCTAAGGGAGCAGTACTTC
TRBJ2-2 | TRBD1 | TRBV18 | few | CASGPGQGNTGELFF | TGTGCCAGCGGGCCCGGACAGGGGAACACCGGGGAGCTGTTTTTT
TRBJ1-3 | TRBD1 | TRBV7-9 | few | CATPGRGPGNTIYF | TGTGCCACGCCGGGCAGGGGGCCTGGAAACACCATATATTTT
TRBJ2-5 | NA | TRBV6-2/TRBV6-3 | NA | CASSLPFGETQYF | TGTGCCAGCTCCCTCCCGTTCGGGGAGACCCAGTACTTC
TRBJ2-1 | TRBD2 | TRBV6-4 | few | CASSDSRLAGVNEQFF | TGTGCCAGCAGTGACTCGAGACTAGCGGGAGTGAATGAGCAGTTCTTC
TRBJ2-3 | NA | TRBV7-9 | NA | CASSLGDASTDTQYF | TGTGCCAGCAGCTTAGGGGACGCCTCCACAGATACGCAGTATTTT
TRBJ1-1 | NA | TRBV7-6 | NA | CASSLSGTFNTEAFF | TGTGCCAGCAGCTTATCTGGGACATTCAACACTGAAGCTTTCTTT
TRBJ1-6 | NA | TRBV27 | few | CASKGVPSLNSPLHF | TGTGCCAGCAAGGGAGTCCCTTCTTTGAATTCACCCCTCCACTTT
TRBJ2-5 | TRBD2 | TRBV2 | few | CASSRQGLAGQETQYF | TGTGCCAGCAGCCGACAGGGACTAGCGGGACAAGAGACCCAGTACTTC
TRBJ1-2 | NA | TRBV24-1 | NA | CATSDKTDRAYGYTF | TGTGCCACCAGTGATAAGACGGACAGAGCCTATGGCTACACCTTC
TRBJ2-7 | TRBD2 | TRBV7-2 | NA | CASSFSLGLAGVDEQYF | TGTGCCAGCAGCTTCTCTCTCGGACTAGCGGGGGTAGACGAGCAGTACTTC
TRBJ2-7 | TRBD2 | TRBV27 | NA | CASSLMAGGSYEQYF | TGTGCCAGCAGTTTAATGGCGGGGGGGTCTTACGAGCAGTACTTC
TRBJ2-1 | NA | TRBV7-6 | NA | CASSPRVALSSRSYNEQFF | TGTGCCAGCAGCCCCCGTGTAGCCCTGTCGAGTCGCTCCTACAATGAGCAGTTCTTC
TRBJ2-1 | NA | TRBV4-1 | few | CASSRLSRGTIEQFF | TGCGCCAGCAGCCGCCTGTCGCGGGGTACAATTGAGCAGTTCTTC
TRBJ1-1 | TRBD1 | TRBV6-5 | NA | CASSYSRDRGVVNTEAFF | TGTGCCAGCAGTTACTCCCGGGACAGGGGCGTAGTGAACACTGAAGCTTTCTTT
TRBJ1-2 | NA | TRBV29-1 | NA | CSSEEAGYTF | TGCAGCTCAGAGGAAGCGGGCTACACCTTC
TRBJ1-1 | TRBD1 | TRBV12-3/TRBV12-4 | NA | CASSSSDRENTEAFF | TGTGCCAGCAGTTCCTCCGACAGGGAGAACACTGAAGCTTTCTTT
TRBJ2-7 | TRBD1 | TRBV18 | NA | CASSPRRDRVYEQYF | TGTGCCAGCTCACCACGCCGGGACAGAGTCTACGAGCAGTACTTC